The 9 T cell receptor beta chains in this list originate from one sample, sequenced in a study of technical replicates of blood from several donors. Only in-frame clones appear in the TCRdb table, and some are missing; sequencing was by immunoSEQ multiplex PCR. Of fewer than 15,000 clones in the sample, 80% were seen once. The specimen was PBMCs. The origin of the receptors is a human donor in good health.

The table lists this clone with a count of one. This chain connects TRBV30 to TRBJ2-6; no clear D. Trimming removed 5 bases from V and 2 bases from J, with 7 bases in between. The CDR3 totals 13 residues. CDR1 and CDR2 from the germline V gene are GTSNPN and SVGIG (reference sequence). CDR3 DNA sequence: TGTGCCTGGGTCTTCCCTGGGGCCAACGTCCTGACTTTC. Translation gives CAWVFPGANVLTF.

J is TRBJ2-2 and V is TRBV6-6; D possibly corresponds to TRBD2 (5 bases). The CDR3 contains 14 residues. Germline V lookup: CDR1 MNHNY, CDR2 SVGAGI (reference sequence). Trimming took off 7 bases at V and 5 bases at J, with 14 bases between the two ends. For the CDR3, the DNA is TGTGCCAGCAAGTTAGAGGGATTTACCGGGGAGCTGTTTTTT. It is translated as CASKLEGFTGELFF.

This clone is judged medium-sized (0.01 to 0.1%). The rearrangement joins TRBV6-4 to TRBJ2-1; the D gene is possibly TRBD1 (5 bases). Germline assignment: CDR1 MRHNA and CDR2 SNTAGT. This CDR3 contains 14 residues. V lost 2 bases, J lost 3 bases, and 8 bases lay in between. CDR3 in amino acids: CASSDKGDYNEQFF. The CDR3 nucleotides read TGTGCCAGCAGTGACAAAGGGGACTACAATGAGCAGTTCTTC.

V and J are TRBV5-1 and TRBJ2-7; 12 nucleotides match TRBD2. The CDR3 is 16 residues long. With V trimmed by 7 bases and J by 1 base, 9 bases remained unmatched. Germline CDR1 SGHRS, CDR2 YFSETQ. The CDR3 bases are TGCGCCAGCCGGCAAACCACTAGCGGGAGGTCCTACGAGCAGTACTTC. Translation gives CASRQTTSGRSYEQYF. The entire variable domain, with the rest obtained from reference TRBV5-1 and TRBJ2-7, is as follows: KAGVTQTPRYLIKTRGQQVTLSCSPISGHRSVSWYQQTPGQGLQFLFEYFSETQRNKGNFPGRFSGRQFSNSRSEMNVSTLELGDSALYLCASRQTTSGRSYEQYFGPGTRLTVT.

The CDR3 sequence is CASSATLGQGYNEQFF. DNA for the CDR3: TGTGCCAGCAGTGCCACCCTCGGACAGGGCTACAATGAGCAGTTCTTC. The rearrangement links TRBV6-1 to TRBJ2-1; 8 bases align to TRBD1. V trimming: 4 bases; J trimming: 3 bases; junction bases outside the gene matches: 8. Germline values: CDR1 MNHNS, CDR2 SASEGT. The CDR3 spans 16 residues.

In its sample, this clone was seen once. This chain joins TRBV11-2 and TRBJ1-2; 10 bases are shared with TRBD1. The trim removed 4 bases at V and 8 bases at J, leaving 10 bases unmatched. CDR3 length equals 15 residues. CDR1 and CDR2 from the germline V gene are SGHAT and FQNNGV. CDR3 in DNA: TGTGCCAGCAGCTCAATACGGGGACAGGGGAACGGCTACACCTTC. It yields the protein CASSSIRGQGNGYTF.

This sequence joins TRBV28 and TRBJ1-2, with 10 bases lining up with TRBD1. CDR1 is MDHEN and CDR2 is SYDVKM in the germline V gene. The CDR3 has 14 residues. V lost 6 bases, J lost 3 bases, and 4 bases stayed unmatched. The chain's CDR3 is CASSTTGGDYGYTF. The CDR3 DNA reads TGTGCCAGCAGCACGACAGGGGGCGACTATGGCTACACCTTC.

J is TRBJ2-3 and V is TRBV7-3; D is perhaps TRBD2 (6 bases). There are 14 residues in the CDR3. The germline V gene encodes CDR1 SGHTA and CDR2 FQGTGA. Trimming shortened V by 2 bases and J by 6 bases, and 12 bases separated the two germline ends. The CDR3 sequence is CASSLQSSGDTQYF. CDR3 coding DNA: TGTGCCAGCAGCTTACAATCAAGCGGGGATACGCAGTATTTT.

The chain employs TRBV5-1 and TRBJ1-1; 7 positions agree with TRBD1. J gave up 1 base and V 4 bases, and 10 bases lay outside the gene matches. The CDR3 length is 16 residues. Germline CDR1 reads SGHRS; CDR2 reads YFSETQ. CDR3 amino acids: CASSAGTAYWNTEAFF. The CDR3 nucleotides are TGCGCCAGCAGCGCGGGGACAGCCTACTGGAACACTGAAGCTTTCTTT.